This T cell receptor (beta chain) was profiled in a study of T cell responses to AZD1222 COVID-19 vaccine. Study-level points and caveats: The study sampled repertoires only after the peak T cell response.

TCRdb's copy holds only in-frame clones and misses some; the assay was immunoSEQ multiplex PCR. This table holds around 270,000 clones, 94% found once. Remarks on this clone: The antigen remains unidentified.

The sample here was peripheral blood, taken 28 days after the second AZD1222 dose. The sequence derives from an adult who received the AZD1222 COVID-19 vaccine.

The CDR3 loop reads CASSKPGQDNYGYTF. CDR3 in DNA: TGTGCCAGCAGTAAACCGGGACAGGACAACTATGGCTACACCTTC. V gene TRBV6-6 combines with J gene TRBJ1-2; 8 positions agree with TRBD1. The CDR3 has 15 residues. The germline CDR1 and CDR2 sequences are MNHNY and SVGAGI (reference sequence). The V segment lost 5 bases and the J segment 2 bases; nucleotides outside the gene matches: 7.